The entry below gives a single T cell receptor (beta chain) sequence along with its context. The antigen it recognizes is unknown. No much larger clone exists at a distance of one base, and base qualities are not known. Genomic DNA was isolated using the Qiagen DNeasy kit from unsorted PBMCs as well as from negatively selected CD4+ and CD8+ fractions. Using primers that anneal to V and J segments, immunoSEQ multiplex PCR amplified the TCR beta CDR3 regions. A synthetic immune receptor repertoire was used to minimize amplification bias, and any residual bias was removed computationally once sequencing was done. In the source study's methods: Repertoire diversity was quantified as the Shannon entropy index using custom Python scripts. Unsorted, CD4+ and CD8+ repertoires were analyzed separately, except for combined analyses in which CD4+ and CD8+ sequences were merged in silico. A clone counted as expanded when the clone's frequency after treatment rose at least 2-fold relative to C1D1, and clones undetected at baseline were given a pseudocount of 0.5. Singleton clones were defined as clones with 0 or 1 copy at C1D1, and non-singleton clones were defined as clones with 2 or more copies. Clones expanded in unsorted samples were annotated as CD4+, CD8+ or unknown by matching protein sequences in sorted samples from the same patient. Wilcoxon tests on paired samples were used to test diversity changes from C1D1 to C4D1. TCRdb re-hosts the immuneACCESS table, in-frame sequences only. Its copies lack some clones; in the studies checked, an unresolved V gene accounts for under half of them, and the cause for the rest is not known. V, J and clone size derive from that table, while D and trimming were established from the DNA sequence. The sample table contains approximately 44,000 clones; only one count was recorded for about 71% of them. Approximately 3% of the sample lies in the top ten.

V and J are truncated by 5 bases and 0 bases respectively, leaving an intervening sequence of 8 bases. CDR1 and CDR2 are read off the germline V gene as SGHTA and FQGNSA. From the cysteine through the phenylalanine, the CDR3 covers 13 amino acids. Of all the DNA, just the CDR3 is kept, 39 bases in frame from base 1. The sample originates from a study of PD-1 blockade in classical Hodgkin lymphoma (TCRdb year 2020). Regarding the research as a whole: Nivolumab dosing was 3 mg/kg intravenously every 2 weeks, continuing until either disease progression or unacceptable toxicity. To define a peripheral blood immune signature of response to PD-1 blockade in classical Hodgkin lymphoma, the study combined TCR beta sequencing with CyTOF.

Here is what the overall study found, with its caveats: Baseline diversity similar to that of newly diagnosed patients was observed in trial patients achieving complete response, whereas significantly lower diversity was observed in partial responders and progressors. Baseline TCR diversity was reported to be lower in newly diagnosed patients than in healthy donors, and even lower in relapsed/refractory patients. The study was limited to a single clinical trial cohort, and causes of repertoire differences, possibly disease activity or prior therapy, remained undefined. CD4+ but not CD8+ TCR diversity rose significantly by C4D1 (p=0.0027 vs p=0.16), most apparent in complete responders (p=0.02). Diversity was lower in patients who began nivolumab less than 1 year after ASCT, so these patients were left out of later analyses to avoid confounding by immune reconstitution.

The time point label here, explained by the study, means: cycle 1 day 1 (C1D1), immediately before nivolumab initiation. Relapse after autologous stem cell transplantation had occurred in all trial patients, and cohorts A, B and C were distinguished by prior brentuximab vedotin exposure. The trial cohort was composed of about 58 patients with relapsed/refractory classical Hodgkin lymphoma, for whom complete response, partial response or progressive disease was recorded as best overall response. Trial patients were treated with single-agent nivolumab in the multi-cohort phase II CheckMate 205 trial. An independent review committee assessed best overall response using the 2007 International Working Group response criteria. Trial PBMCs were collected just before the start of nivolumab (C1D1) and during therapy at cycle 2 day 1 and cycle 4 day 1. Peripheral blood was collected in 8 mL Vacutainer Cell Preparation Tubes, from which PBMCs were isolated by centrifugation and then cryopreserved.

The chain was built from TRBV7-2 and TRBJ2-7; TRBD1 is perhaps the D gene, given 6 matching bases. The TCR comes from a human donor with classical Hodgkin lymphoma. The sample was peripheral blood mononuclear cells (PBMCs), taken at baseline. The nucleotide sequence reads as follows: TGTGCCAGCAGCCGAGGGGGCTCCTACGAGCAGTACTTC. Its protein product is CASSRGGSYEQYF.